This T cell receptor (beta chain) was identified during a study of PD-L1 blockade in urothelial cancer. Study-wide context: There were a median of around 140,000 T cells in blood samples.

Method: immunoSEQ multiplex PCR; TCRdb's copy keeps in-frame clones and lacks some. The sample contains 95,000 to 130,000 clones, more than 85% of which appear only once. The CDR3 extends over 14 amino acids. The V gene lost 1 base and the J gene lost 0 bases, with 7 bases spanning the gap. CDR1 is SNHLY, CDR2 FYNNEI, per germline. Described time point: peripheral blood 6 weeks after treatment start. The sample was PBMCs, taken around atezolizumab (anti-PD-L1) treatment. V is TRBV2 and J is TRBJ2-7, with D maybe TRBD1 (5 bases). This TCR was sampled from a man aged 55-75 years with urothelial cancer. The CDR3 nucleotides are TGTGCCAGCAGTGAAGGGGGCAGCTCCTACGAGCAGTACTTC. As protein: CASSEGGSSYEQYF.